The sample holds a few counts of the clone carrying this T cell receptor beta chain. UMIs were added to TCR cDNA along with a universal primer site when it was made by 5'RACE template switching. TCRdb ran MiXCR on the 5' RACE reads and lists one entry per CDR3 protein. The sample consists of around 60,000 distinct CDR3 sequences, around 6.1% of them appearing once. This specimen belongs to a study of T cells after yellow fever vaccination. Study context: Separation of EM, EMRA, CM and Tscm memory subsets by sorting relied on CD3, CD45RA, CCR7 and CD95. Points from the study as a whole: Most primary-vaccination clones reappeared after the booster (approximately 97% CD4, about 88% CD8).

V was clipped by 0 bases and J by 0 bases; unmatched bases: 9. The germline V gene has CDR1 DFQATT and CDR2 SNEGSKA (reference sequence). This CDR3 region has 18 residues. The chain combines TRBV20-1 with TRBJ1-3; 9 positions match TRBD1. This TCR derives from a man younger than 30 who received the YFV17D yellow fever vaccine. Sample: PBMCs, either bulk or a sorted T-cell subset (CD4+, CD8+, memory, or dextramer-sorted; not recorded which), taken on the day of the yellow fever booster vaccination. CDR3 sequence reads: CSARDRDRDYGSGNTIYF. The CDR3 DNA follows: TGCAGTGCTAGAGACCGGGACAGGGACTACGGCTCTGGAAACACCATATATTTT.